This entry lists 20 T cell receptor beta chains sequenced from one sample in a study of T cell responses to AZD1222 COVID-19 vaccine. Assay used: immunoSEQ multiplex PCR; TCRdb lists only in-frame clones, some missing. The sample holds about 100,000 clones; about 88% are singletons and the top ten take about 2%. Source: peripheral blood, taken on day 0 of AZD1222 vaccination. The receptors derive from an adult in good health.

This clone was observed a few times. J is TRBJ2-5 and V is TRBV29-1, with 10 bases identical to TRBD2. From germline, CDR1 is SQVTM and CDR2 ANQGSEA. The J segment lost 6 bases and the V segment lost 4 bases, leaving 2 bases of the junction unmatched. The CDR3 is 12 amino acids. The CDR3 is CSVGGLAKTQYF. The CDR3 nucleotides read TGCAGCGTTGGGGGACTAGCGAAGACCCAGTACTTC. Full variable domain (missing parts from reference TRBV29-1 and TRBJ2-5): SAVISQKPSRDICQRGTSLTIQCQVDSQVTMMFWYRQQPGQSLTLIATANQGSEATYESGFVIDKFPISRPNLTFSTLTVSNMSPEDSSIYLCSVGGLAKTQYFGPGTRLLVL.

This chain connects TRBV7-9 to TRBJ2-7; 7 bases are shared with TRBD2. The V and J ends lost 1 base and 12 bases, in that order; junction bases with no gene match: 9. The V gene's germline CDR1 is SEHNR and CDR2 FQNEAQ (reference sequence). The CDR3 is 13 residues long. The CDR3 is CASSLGGRADRYF. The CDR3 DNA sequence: TGTGCCAGCAGCTTAGGGGGGAGGGCAGATCGGTACTTC.

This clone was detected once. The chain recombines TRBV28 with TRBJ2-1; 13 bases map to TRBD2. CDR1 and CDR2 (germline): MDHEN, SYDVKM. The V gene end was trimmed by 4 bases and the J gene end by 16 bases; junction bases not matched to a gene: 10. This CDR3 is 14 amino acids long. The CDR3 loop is CASSSGTGTSGIFF. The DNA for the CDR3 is TGTGCCAGCAGTTCCGGGACCGGGACTAGCGGGATTTTCTTC.

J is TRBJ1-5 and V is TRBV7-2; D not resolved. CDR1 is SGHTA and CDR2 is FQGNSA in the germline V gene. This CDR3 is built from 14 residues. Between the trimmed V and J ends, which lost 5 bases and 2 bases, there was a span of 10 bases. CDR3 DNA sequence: TGTGCCAGCAGCGAGCGGGCTGGCAATCAGCCCCAGCATTTT. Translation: CASSERAGNQPQHF.

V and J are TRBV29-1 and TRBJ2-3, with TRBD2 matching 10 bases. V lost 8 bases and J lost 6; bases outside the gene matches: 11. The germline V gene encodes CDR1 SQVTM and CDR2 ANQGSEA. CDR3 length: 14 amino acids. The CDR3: CSSSGAGGQDTQYF. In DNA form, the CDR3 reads TGCAGCTCGAGTGGAGCGGGAGGGCAGGATACGCAGTATTTT.

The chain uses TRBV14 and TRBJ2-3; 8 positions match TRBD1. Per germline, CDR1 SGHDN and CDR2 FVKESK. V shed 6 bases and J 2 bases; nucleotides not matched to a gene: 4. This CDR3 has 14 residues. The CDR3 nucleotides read TGTGCCAGCAGTGACAGGGGTAACACAGATACGCAGTATTTT. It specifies CASSDRGNTDTQYF.

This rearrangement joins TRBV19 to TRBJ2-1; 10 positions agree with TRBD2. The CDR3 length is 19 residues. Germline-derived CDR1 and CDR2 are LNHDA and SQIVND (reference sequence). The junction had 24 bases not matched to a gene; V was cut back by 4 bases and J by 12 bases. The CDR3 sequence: CASSTGASGSRGSGRRQFF. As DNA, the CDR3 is TGTGCCAGTAGTACCGGGGCTAGCGGGAGTCGGGGGTCCGGCCGCCGGCAGTTCTTC. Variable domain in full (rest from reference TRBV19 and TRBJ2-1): DGGITQSPKYLFRKEGQNVTLSCEQNLNHDAMYWYRQDPGQGLRLIYYSQIVNDFQKGDIAEGYSVSREKKESFPLTVTSAQKNPTAFYLCASSTGASGSRGSGRRQFFGPGTRLTVL.

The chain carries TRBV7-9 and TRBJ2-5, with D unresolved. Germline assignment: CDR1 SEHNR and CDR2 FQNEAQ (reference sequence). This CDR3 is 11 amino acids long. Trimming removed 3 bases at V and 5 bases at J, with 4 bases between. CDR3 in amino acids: CASSFPETQYF. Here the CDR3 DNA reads TGTGCCAGCAGCTTCCCGGAGACCCAGTACTTC.

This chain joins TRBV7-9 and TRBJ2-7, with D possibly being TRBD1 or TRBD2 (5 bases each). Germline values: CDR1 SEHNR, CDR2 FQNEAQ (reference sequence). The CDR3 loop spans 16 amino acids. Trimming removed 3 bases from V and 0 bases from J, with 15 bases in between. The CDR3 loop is CASSFRARDHSYEQYF. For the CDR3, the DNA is TGTGCCAGCAGCTTTCGGGCCCGGGACCACTCCTACGAGCAGTACTTC.

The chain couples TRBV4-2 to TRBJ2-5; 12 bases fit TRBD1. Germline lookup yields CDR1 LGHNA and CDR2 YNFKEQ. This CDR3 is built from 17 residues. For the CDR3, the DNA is TGTCCCACCCCCCGCGACCGGGGGACAGGGGGCGGGGAGACCCAGTACTTC. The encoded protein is CPTPRDRGTGGGETQYF.

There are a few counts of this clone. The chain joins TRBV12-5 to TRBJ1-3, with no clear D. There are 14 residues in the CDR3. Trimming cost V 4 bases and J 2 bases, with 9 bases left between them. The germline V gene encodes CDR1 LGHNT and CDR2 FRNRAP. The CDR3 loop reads CASGWAMAGNTIYF. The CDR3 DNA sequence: TGTGCTAGTGGTTGGGCCATGGCTGGAAACACCATATATTTT.

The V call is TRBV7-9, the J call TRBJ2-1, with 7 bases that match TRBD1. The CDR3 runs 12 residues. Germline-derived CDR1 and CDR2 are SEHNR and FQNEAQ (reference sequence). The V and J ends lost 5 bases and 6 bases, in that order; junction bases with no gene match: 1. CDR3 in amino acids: CASSRDSNEQFF. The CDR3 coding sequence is TGTGCCAGCAGCCGGGACAGCAATGAGCAGTTCTTC.

CDR3 sequence reads: CASSQGRPDTQYF. The CDR3 DNA reads as TGTGCCAGCAGCCAAGGACGCCCAGATACGCAGTATTTT. The chain uses TRBV4-2 and TRBJ2-3, with no clear D. Trimming took off 1 base at V and 4 bases at J, with 6 bases between the two ends. CDR1 is LGHNA, CDR2 YNFKEQ, per germline. The CDR3 spans 13 residues.

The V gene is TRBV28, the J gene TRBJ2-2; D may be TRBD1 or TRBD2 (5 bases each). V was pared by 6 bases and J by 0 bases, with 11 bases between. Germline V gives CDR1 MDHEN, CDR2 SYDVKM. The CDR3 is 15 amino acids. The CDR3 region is CASRLGGSNTGELFF. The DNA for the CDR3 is TGTGCCAGCAGGCTTGGGGGTTCGAACACCGGGGAGCTGTTTTTT.

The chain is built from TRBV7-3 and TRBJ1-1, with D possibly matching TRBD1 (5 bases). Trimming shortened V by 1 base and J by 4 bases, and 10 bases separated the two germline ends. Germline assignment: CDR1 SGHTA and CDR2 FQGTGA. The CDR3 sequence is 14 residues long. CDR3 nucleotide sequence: TGTGCCAGCAGCTTAAGAGGGGATGGCACTGAAGCTTTCTTT. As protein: CASSLRGDGTEAFF.

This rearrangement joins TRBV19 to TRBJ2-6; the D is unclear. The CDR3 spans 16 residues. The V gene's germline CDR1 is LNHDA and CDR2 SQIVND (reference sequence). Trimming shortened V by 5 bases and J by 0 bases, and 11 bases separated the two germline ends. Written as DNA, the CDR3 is TGTGCCAGTAGTCGGCCGGCGAGCTCTGGGGCCAACGTCCTGACTTTC. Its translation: CASSRPASSGANVLTF.

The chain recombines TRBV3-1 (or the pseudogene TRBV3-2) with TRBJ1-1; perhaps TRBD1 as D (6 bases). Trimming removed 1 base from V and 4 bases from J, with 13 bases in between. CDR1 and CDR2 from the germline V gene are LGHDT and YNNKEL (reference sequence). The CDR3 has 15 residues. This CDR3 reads CASSQAGAMGTEAFF. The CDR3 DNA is TGTGCCAGCAGCCAAGCAGGGGCTATGGGCACTGAAGCTTTCTTT.

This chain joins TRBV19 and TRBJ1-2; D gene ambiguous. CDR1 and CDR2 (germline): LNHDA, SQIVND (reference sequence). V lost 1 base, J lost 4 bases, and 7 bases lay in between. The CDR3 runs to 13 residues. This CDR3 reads CASSIGLLYGYTF. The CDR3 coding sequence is TGTGCCAGTAGTATAGGACTTCTCTATGGCTACACCTTC.

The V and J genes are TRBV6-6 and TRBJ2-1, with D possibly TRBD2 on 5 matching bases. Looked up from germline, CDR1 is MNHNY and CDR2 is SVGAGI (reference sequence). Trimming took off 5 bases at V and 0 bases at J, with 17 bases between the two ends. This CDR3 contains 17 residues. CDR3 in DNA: TGTGCCAGCAGTCTCCAGGAGGTCTCGAGCTCCTACAATGAGCAGTTCTTC. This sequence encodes CASSLQEVSSSYNEQFF.

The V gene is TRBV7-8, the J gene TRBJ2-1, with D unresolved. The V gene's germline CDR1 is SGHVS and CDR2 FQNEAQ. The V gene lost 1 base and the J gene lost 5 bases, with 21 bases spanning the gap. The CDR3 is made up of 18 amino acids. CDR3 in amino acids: CASSLVASADVPDNEQFF. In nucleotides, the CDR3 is TGTGCCAGCAGCTTAGTGGCGTCCGCGGATGTGCCAGACAATGAGCAGTTCTTC. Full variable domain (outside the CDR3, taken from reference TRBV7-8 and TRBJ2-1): GAGVSQSPRYKVAKRGQDVALRCDPISGHVSLFWYQQALGQGPEFLTYFQNEAQLDKSGLPSDRFFAERPEGSVSTLKIQRTQQEDSAVYLCASSLVASADVPDNEQFFGPGTRLTVL.